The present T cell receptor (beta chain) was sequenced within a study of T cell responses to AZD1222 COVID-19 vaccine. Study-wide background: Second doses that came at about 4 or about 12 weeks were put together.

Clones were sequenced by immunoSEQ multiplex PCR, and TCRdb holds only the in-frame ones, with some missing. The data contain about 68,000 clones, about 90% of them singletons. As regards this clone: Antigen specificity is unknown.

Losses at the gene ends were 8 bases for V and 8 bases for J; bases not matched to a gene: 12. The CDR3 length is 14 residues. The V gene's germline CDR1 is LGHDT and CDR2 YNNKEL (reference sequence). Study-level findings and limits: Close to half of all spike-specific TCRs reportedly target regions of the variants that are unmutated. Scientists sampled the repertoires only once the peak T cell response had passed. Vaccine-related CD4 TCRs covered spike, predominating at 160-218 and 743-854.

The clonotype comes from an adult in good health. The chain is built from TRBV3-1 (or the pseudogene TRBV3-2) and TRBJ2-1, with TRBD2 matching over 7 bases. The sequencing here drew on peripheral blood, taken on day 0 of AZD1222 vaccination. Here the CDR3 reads CASGEGLVGHEQFF. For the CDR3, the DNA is TGTGCCAGCGGGGAAGGACTAGTTGGGCATGAGCAGTTCTTC.